This T cell receptor beta chain was identified during a study of early T cells in non-severe SARS-CoV-2 infection. This clonotype was observed a few times. V was trimmed by 4 bases and J by 3 bases, leaving 10 bases between them. This CDR3 comprises 13 residues. From germline, CDR1 is SGHRS and CDR2 YFSETQ. The library protocol tagged individual cDNA molecules with unique molecular identifiers. A single record per CDR3 protein comes from TCRdb applying MiXCR to the 5' RACE reads. The sample includes about 56,000 distinct CDR3 sequences, approximately 15% of them seen just once. The sample consisted of whole blood, taken at baseline. The gene calls are TRBV5-1 and TRBJ1-1; D remains unclear. This receptor was identified in an adult who was a healthcare worker with PCR-confirmed SARS-CoV-2 infection or an uninfected control (not recorded which). The CDR3: CASSRELDTEAFF. The CDR3 DNA is TGCGCCAGCAGCAGGGAATTGGACACTGAAGCTTTCTTT.